These 22 T cell receptor beta chains were sequenced from one sample in a study of blood T cell repertoires in COVID-19. Assay: immunoSEQ multiplex PCR; the TCRdb copy retains only in-frame clones and omits some. The sample shows approximately 130,000 clones, about 76% of them seen only once. Sequences were obtained from peripheral blood. These receptors all come from a man older than 75 with acute or convalescent COVID-19.

As for this clone: The same CDR3 arises from other DNA sequences in this sample as well. The chain carries TRBV7-3 and TRBJ2-2; 13 nucleotides align to TRBD2. Germline values: CDR1 SGHTA, CDR2 FQGTGA. CDR3 size: 15 residues. J gave up 6 bases and V 2 bases, and 0 bases lay outside the gene matches. DNA of the CDR3: TGTGCCAGCAGCTTAGGACTAGCGGGGGCCGGGGAGCTGTTTTTT. This codes for CASSLGLAGAGELFF.

V usage is TRBV28 and J usage is TRBJ2-1; unclear D gene. The germline V and J ends were trimmed by 4 bases and 10 bases, with 5 bases remaining between them. The CDR3 totals 10 residues. Germline V gene data show CDR1 as MDHEN and CDR2 as SYDVKM. CDR3 residues: CASSYREQFF. For the CDR3, the DNA is TGTGCCAGCAGTTACCGGGAGCAGTTCTTC.

The J gene is TRBJ2-3, the V gene TRBV4-1; 7 nucleotides line up with TRBD2. Looked up from germline, CDR1 is MGHRA and CDR2 is YSYEKL. The CDR3 length is 17 residues. Germline trimming cut 5 bases from V and 4 bases from J; bases unmatched to any gene: 15. CDR3 sequence: CASSERLARFFPDTQYF. DNA of the CDR3: TGCGCCAGCAGCGAGAGACTAGCTAGGTTCTTTCCAGATACGCAGTATTTT.

The chain recombines TRBV24-1 with TRBJ2-2, with D possibly TRBD2 on 6 matching bases. The CDR3 spans 13 residues. Germline-derived CDR1 and CDR2 are KGHDR and SFDVKD. Trimming pared 10 bases from V and 1 base from J, leaving 9 bases between. The CDR3 DNA is TGTGCCACACGTAGCGGGAACACCGGGGAGCTGTTTTTT. Encoded protein: CATRSGNTGELFF.

CDR3 in amino acids: CSAGQGTNEKLFF. The CDR3 bases are TGCAGCGCCGGACAGGGAACTAATGAAAAACTGTTTTTT. This rearrangement joins TRBV29-1 to TRBJ1-4, with 8 bases matching TRBD1. Germline V gene data show CDR1 as SQVTM and CDR2 as ANQGSEA. V lost 7 bases and J lost 1; bases outside the gene matches: 2. The CDR3 spans 13 residues.

This clone showed up just a few times. The chain recombines TRBV5-1 with TRBJ2-7; TRBD2 matches 13 bases. This CDR3 has 17 amino acids. The V and J ends lost 4 bases and 3 bases, in that order; junction bases with no gene match: 10. Germline V gene data show CDR1 as SGHRS and CDR2 as YFSETQ. CDR3 sequence (DNA): TGCGCCAGCAGCCGGTCGACTAGCGGGGGGCCTGACTACGAGCAGTACTTC. Protein product: CASSRSTSGGPDYEQYF.

The rearrangement joins TRBV3-1 (or the pseudogene TRBV3-2) to TRBJ2-3; D is possibly TRBD2 (5 bases). The CDR3 is 13 residues long. The germline CDR1 and CDR2 sequences are LGHDT and YNNKEL (reference sequence). The V end lost 4 bases, the J end lost 6 bases, and 11 bases lay between the germline ends. The CDR3 reads CASSPPGIDTQYF. The CDR3 coding sequence is TGTGCCAGCAGCCCTCCCGGGATCGATACGCAGTATTTT.

The chain carries TRBV19 and TRBJ2-5; 7 positions agree with TRBD2. The V gene's germline CDR1 is LNHDA and CDR2 SQIVND (reference sequence). The V and J ends lost 3 bases and 2 bases, in that order; junction bases with no gene match: 3. The CDR3 runs to 14 residues. The CDR3 bases are TGTGCCAGTAGTATCGGTAGCGGGCAAGAGACCCAGTACTTC. Translating it yields CASSIGSGQETQYF.

The chain couples TRBV11-2 to TRBJ2-7, with 7 bases matching TRBD1. This CDR3 comprises 12 residues. Germline V gene lookup returns CDR1 SGHAT and CDR2 FQNNGV. V dropped 4 bases and J dropped 5; count of bases not matched to a gene: 2. In nucleotides, the CDR3 is TGTGCCAGCAGCTCTACAGGGGACGAGCAGTACTTC. As protein: CASSSTGDEQYF.

The chain carries TRBV28 and TRBJ2-1; 7 bases match TRBD1. V shed 4 bases, J shed 10 bases, and the junction held 13 bases outside the gene matches. The length of the CDR3 is 15 residues. Germline V gene sequence: CDR1 MDHEN, CDR2 SYDVKM. CDR3 nucleotide sequence: TGTGCCAGCAGTTCCAAATCGACAGGGTGGGACGAGCAGTTCTTC. Translated: CASSSKSTGWDEQFF.

The chain recombines TRBV7-9 with TRBJ2-3; TRBD1 is a possible D gene (6 bases). This CDR3 spans 17 amino acids. Trimming removed 5 bases from V and 2 bases from J, with 20 bases in between. Germline CDR1 and CDR2: SEHNR and FQNEAQ (reference sequence). The CDR3 sequence: CASSRPSGQISTDTQYF. In nucleotides, the CDR3 is TGTGCCAGCAGCCGTCCTTCGGGACAAATTTCCACAGATACGCAGTATTTT.

The chain recombines TRBV12-3 or TRBV12-4 with TRBJ1-3; D not resolved. CDR3 size: 13 residues. V lost 1 base, J lost 4 bases, and 5 bases lay in between. The DNA of the CDR3 is TGTGCCAGCAGTTTAGTCCCAGGAAACACCATATATTTT. Translation: CASSLVPGNTIYF.

J is TRBJ1-3 and V is TRBV6-1, with 8 bases matching TRBD1. The germline V gene encodes CDR1 MNHNS and CDR2 SASEGT. This CDR3 region has 19 residues. V lost 4 bases to trimming and J lost 0 bases; unmatched junction nucleotides: 14. The CDR3: CASSGWTGRLDPSGNTIYF. As DNA, the CDR3 is TGTGCCAGCAGTGGGTGGACAGGGCGACTTGATCCCTCTGGAAACACCATATATTTT.

This clone was seen ten or more times. The rearrangement links TRBV30 to TRBJ1-4; possible D gene TRBD1, 5 bases. CDR1 is GTSNPN and CDR2 is SVGIG in the germline V gene (reference sequence). CDR3 length equals 14 residues. V was cut by 5 bases and J by 0 bases, with 10 bases left in between. CDR3 in amino acids: CAWQGGATNEKLFF. CDR3 coding DNA: TGTGCCTGGCAGGGAGGGGCAACTAATGAAAAACTGTTTTTT.

CDR3 nucleotides: TGTGCCAGCAGCTTTGGTAGCGGGGGGGGAACCGGGGAGCTGTTTTTT. Translating gives CASSFGSGGGTGELFF. The V and J genes are TRBV7-8 and TRBJ2-2, with TRBD2 matching 11 bases. V shed 3 bases and J 5 bases; nucleotides not matched to a gene: 5. Germline-derived CDR1 and CDR2 are SGHVS and FQNEAQ. This CDR3 contains 16 residues.

This clone was found many times. The chain has TRBV30 and TRBJ2-5, with a tentative D call TRBD2 (6 bases). The CDR3 runs to 14 residues. V shed 1 base and J shed 2 bases, with 11 bases lying between them. Germline V lookup: CDR1 GTSNPN, CDR2 SVGIG (reference sequence). The CDR3 nucleotides are TGTGCCTGGAGTGCCGGGGGAACTCAAGAGACCCAGTACTTC. Translation gives CAWSAGGTQETQYF.

The sample holds one count of this clone. CDR3 residues: CASSDLGAAYEQYF. DNA of the CDR3: TGTGCCAGCAGTGATCTGGGGGCGGCCTACGAGCAGTACTTC. The chain combines TRBV2 with TRBJ2-7; D is perhaps TRBD1 (6 bases). CDR3 size: 14 residues. V was cut by 3 bases and J by 2 bases, with 11 bases left in between. Germline V gene lookup returns CDR1 SNHLY and CDR2 FYNNEI.

The chain is built from TRBV27 and TRBJ1-6; D perhaps matches TRBD1 (6 bases). The V gene's germline CDR1 is MNHEY and CDR2 SMNVEV (reference sequence). The CDR3 has 14 amino acids. V lost 6 bases, J lost 9 bases, and 15 bases lay in between. CDR3 amino acids: CASSYTGIASPLHF. CDR3 sequence (DNA): TGTGCCAGCAGCTATACAGGGATCGCTTCACCCCTCCACTTT.

The V call is TRBV27, the J call TRBJ2-2; TRBD1 is a possible D gene (6 bases). This CDR3 contains 15 residues. V was trimmed by 2 bases and J by 4 bases, leaving 11 bases between them. Looked up from germline, CDR1 is MNHEY and CDR2 is SMNVEV (reference sequence). This chain's CDR3 is CASSLARGSTGELFF. CDR3 bases: TGTGCCAGCAGTTTAGCGAGGGGGAGCACCGGGGAGCTGTTTTTT.

A few counts support this clone. This chain joins TRBV19 and TRBJ2-4; the D gene is possibly TRBD2 (7 bases). This CDR3 region has 16 residues. From germline, CDR1 is LNHDA and CDR2 SQIVND (reference sequence). V was pared by 7 bases and J by 10 bases, with 26 bases between. Here the CDR3 reads CASTPGHLRGGRIQYF. In DNA form, the CDR3 reads TGTGCCAGTACCCCTGGACACCTAAGGGGGGGACGAATTCAGTACTTC.

This clone was seen only once. The rearrangement joins TRBV19 to TRBJ2-2; 7 bases are a match to TRBD1. The CDR3 runs 15 residues. From germline, CDR1 is LNHDA and CDR2 SQIVND (reference sequence). Trimming cost V 5 bases and J 5 bases; bases outside gene matches: 8. This CDR3 is CASSLTGVETGELFF. The CDR3 nucleotides are TGTGCCAGTAGTCTCACAGGGGTTGAAACCGGGGAGCTGTTTTTT.

CDR3 sequence reads: CASVSGPEGRTANEKLFF. The CDR3 nucleotides are TGTGCCAGCGTCTCGGGGCCGGAGGGACGTACGGCTAATGAAAAACTGTTTTTT. V and J are TRBV2 and TRBJ1-4; TRBD1 might be the D (5 bases). The V end lost 8 bases, the J end lost 3 bases, and 25 bases lay between the germline ends. The length of the CDR3 is 18 residues. Germline values: CDR1 SNHLY, CDR2 FYNNEI.